The 9 T cell receptor beta chains in this list originate from one sample, sequenced in a study of control samples from healthy donors and cancer patients. Only in-frame clones appear in the TCRdb table, and some are missing; sequencing was by immunoSEQ multiplex PCR. The sample gives roughly 130,000 clones, 90% of which show up once; about 2.5% is in the top ten. Material: blood. The receptor source for this set is a man aged 18 to 30 in good health.

The chain has TRBV5-1 and TRBJ2-2; D gene unclear. V was pared by 4 bases and J by 0 bases, with 10 bases between. CDR1 is SGHRS and CDR2 is YFSETQ in the germline V gene. The CDR3 consists of 15 residues. This chain's CDR3 is CASSPGRSNTGELFF. Here the CDR3 DNA reads TGCGCCAGCAGCCCTGGACGATCGAACACCGGGGAGCTGTTTTTT.

J is TRBJ1-1 and V is TRBV21-1. TRBV21-1 is a pseudogene segment. This CDR3 contains 11 residues. In DNA form, the CDR3 reads TGTGCCAGCAGCCGTGGCGTTGAAGCTTTCTTT. Its translation: CASSRGVEAFF.

This sequence joins TRBV2 and TRBJ2-1; D not certain. Trimming took off 4 bases at V and 5 bases at J, with 12 bases between the two ends. The CDR3 sequence is 14 residues long. In germline, CDR1 is SNHLY, CDR2 FYNNEI. The DNA of the CDR3 is TGTGCCAGCAGTGGTACCGGCAACAACAATGAGCAGTTCTTC. Translation gives CASSGTGNNNEQFF.

The rearrangement links TRBV28 to TRBJ1-1, with D unclear. The V gene's germline CDR1 is MDHEN and CDR2 SYDVKM. The ends were cut back, 3 bases at V and 7 bases at J, with 6 bases in the middle. CDR3 length equals 11 residues. In nucleotides, the CDR3 is TGTGCCAGCAGTTTGGTTTATGAAGCTTTCTTT. Encoded protein: CASSLVYEAFF.

V and J are TRBV15 and TRBJ2-2, with 9 bases matching TRBD2. The CDR3 has 19 residues. V shed 0 bases, J shed 3 bases, and the junction held 11 bases outside the gene matches. CDR1 LNHNV and CDR2 YYDKDF come from the germline V gene (reference sequence). The CDR3 DNA reads TGTGCCACCAGCAGAGAAAGGCCGACTAGCGGAGGGGACACCGGGGAGCTGTTTTTT. Its translation: CATSRERPTSGGDTGELFF.

About this clone itself: The identical CDR3 is also encoded by other nucleotide sequences in the sample. V is TRBV5-1 and J is TRBJ1-5; D is perhaps TRBD1 (6 bases). The ends were cut back, 0 bases at V and 2 bases at J, with 6 bases in the middle. CDR1 SGHRS and CDR2 YFSETQ come from the germline V gene. The CDR3 loop spans 14 amino acids. CDR3 in DNA: TGCGCCAGCAGCTTGGAGGGGGGCAATCAGCCCCAGCATTTT. Protein sequence: CASSLEGGNQPQHF.

This chain uses TRBV7-9 with TRBJ2-7, with TRBD2 matching over 10 bases. J was trimmed by 3 bases and V by 7 bases; bases with no gene match: 18. The length of the CDR3 is 18 residues. CDR1 is SEHNR and CDR2 is FQNEAQ in the germline V gene (reference sequence). CDR3 sequence: CASTTSRGELAGIYEQYV. CDR3 bases: TGTGCCAGCACAACCTCCCGGGGAGAACTAGCGGGAATCTACGAGCAGTACGTC.

This chain uses TRBV6-5 with TRBJ2-7; D call uncertain. Per germline, CDR1 MNHEY and CDR2 SVGAGI. This CDR3 spans 12 amino acids. Trimming took 8 bases from V and 4 from J, leaving 12 bases between them. This CDR3 is CASCREGYEQYV. Written as DNA, the CDR3 is TGTGCCAGCTGTAGGGAAGGTTACGAGCAGTACGTC.

The genes are TRBV5-1 and TRBJ2-5; the match to TRBD2 covers 9 bases. This CDR3 region has 15 residues. V lost 4 bases, J lost 3 bases, and 7 bases stayed unmatched. CDR1 is SGHRS and CDR2 is YFSETQ in the germline V gene. CDR3 residues: CASSLGTSREETQYF. CDR3 nucleotides: TGCGCCAGCAGCCTAGGGACTAGCAGAGAAGAGACCCAGTACTTC.